The 10 T cell receptor beta chains presented below share a single source sample, sequenced in a study of cytomegalovirus exposure and HLA in healthy donors. Amplification used 60 Vbeta primers and 13 Jbeta primers. TCRdb's table, derived via immunoSEQ multiplex PCR, lists solely in-frame clones and lacks some. The sample yields 110,000 to 150,000 clones, 70% seen once. Sequenced sample: PBMCs. All receptors derive from a woman aged 25 to 45 in good health and CMV-seronegative.

This chain uses TRBV30 with TRBJ2-7, with D possibly TRBD1 on 6 matching bases. V lost 0 bases and J 4 bases, leaving 7 bases between the germline ends. The CDR3 is made up of 12 amino acids. Per the germline V gene, CDR1 is GTSNPN and CDR2 is SVGIG (reference sequence). CDR3 protein: CAWSVTGYEQYF. The CDR3 DNA reads TGTGCCTGGAGTGTAACAGGGTACGAGCAGTACTTC.

The V gene is TRBV7-9, the J gene TRBJ2-1; D is possibly TRBD2 (5 bases). This CDR3 contains 14 residues. Between the trimmed V and J ends, which lost 0 bases and 4 bases, there was a span of 7 bases. Germline loops: CDR1 SEHNR, CDR2 FQNEAQ (reference sequence). The DNA for the CDR3 is TGTGCCAGCAGCTTAGCCGGGGAGTACAATGAGCAGTTCTTC. Its protein product is CASSLAGEYNEQFF. Full variable domain (outside the CDR3, taken from reference TRBV7-9 and TRBJ2-1): DTGVSQNPRHKITKRGQNVTFRCDPISEHNRLYWYRQTLGQGPEFLTYFQNEAQLEKSRLLSDRFSAERPKGSFSTLEIQRTEQGDSAMYLCASSLAGEYNEQFFGPGTRLTVL.

This clone was found a few times. The V gene is TRBV4-1, the J gene TRBJ1-1, with TRBD1 matching 9 bases. Germline V gives CDR1 MGHRA, CDR2 YSYEKL. The CDR3 loop spans 16 amino acids. V lost 0 bases to trimming and J lost 3 bases; unmatched junction nucleotides: 5. This CDR3 reads CASSQDRNRGHTEAFF. The CDR3 DNA sequence: TGCGCCAGCAGCCAAGACCGGAACAGGGGGCACACTGAAGCTTTCTTT.

This clone showed up just a few times. The gene calls are TRBV5-8 and TRBJ2-2; no definite D call. The CDR3 runs to 13 residues. CDR1 is SGHTS and CDR2 is YDEGEE in the germline V gene. V was clipped by 1 base and J by 6 bases, with 7 bases between them. This CDR3 reads CASSLRQAGELFF. For the CDR3, the DNA is TGTGCCAGCAGCTTGAGGCAGGCCGGGGAGCTGTTTTTT.

V gene TRBV9 combines with J gene TRBJ2-2; TRBD1 aligns across 7 bases. From germline, CDR1 is SGDLS and CDR2 YYNGEE. The V and J ends lost 4 bases and 4 bases, in that order; junction bases with no gene match: 7. The CDR3 runs to 15 residues. The CDR3 sequence is CASSISTGFTGELFF. The DNA for the CDR3 is TGTGCCAGCAGCATCTCGACAGGGTTCACCGGGGAGCTGTTTTTT.

The chain recombines TRBV7-9 with TRBJ1-2; no reliable D call. Trimming pared 5 bases from V and 3 bases from J, leaving 19 bases between. This CDR3 has 16 amino acids. Germline assignment: CDR1 SEHNR and CDR2 FQNEAQ (reference sequence). In DNA form, the CDR3 reads TGTGCCAGCAGCCCCAGCCGAGAGGGAGCGCACTATGGCTACACCTTC. This codes for CASSPSREGAHYGYTF.

The chain couples TRBV6-5 to TRBJ2-1, with TRBD2 identical over 7 bases. Unmatched junction bases numbered 9, after V lost 7 bases and J lost 6 bases. CDR3 length: 14 amino acids. CDR1 MNHEY and CDR2 SVGAGI come from the germline V gene. The CDR3 spells CASIPEAGRNEQFF. The CDR3 bases are TGTGCCAGCATCCCAGAAGCGGGGCGCAATGAGCAGTTCTTC.

The gene calls are TRBV18 and TRBJ2-1; 11 bases are a match to TRBD2. The germline gives CDR1 KGHSH, CDR2 LQKENI. Losses at the gene ends were 4 bases for V and 3 bases for J; bases not matched to a gene: 2. The CDR3 consists of 15 residues. This chain's CDR3 is CASSLSGGDYNEQFF. The CDR3 DNA sequence: TGTGCCAGCTCACTTAGCGGGGGGGACTACAATGAGCAGTTCTTC.

The gene calls are TRBV28 and TRBJ1-2; D gene ambiguous. Germline CDR1 reads MDHEN; CDR2 reads SYDVKM. V was cut by 6 bases and J by 3 bases, with 17 bases left in between. The CDR3 has 15 amino acids. The CDR3: CASSNPQEFYYGYTF. CDR3 bases: TGTGCCAGCAGCAACCCACAAGAATTCTACTATGGCTACACCTTC.

This clone came up a few times. This chain uses TRBV4-1 with TRBJ2-1; 11 bases map to TRBD2. The V gene's germline CDR1 is MGHRA and CDR2 YSYEKL. Germline trimming cut 3 bases from V and 0 bases from J; bases unmatched to any gene: 1. The length of the CDR3 is 16 residues. The CDR3 sequence: CASSQGLAVSYNEQFF. The CDR3 DNA reads TGCGCCAGCAGCCAGGGACTAGCGGTCTCCTACAATGAGCAGTTCTTC.